The text below deals with one T cell receptor (beta chain). A read error may be the cause here, since a much bigger clone is one base away. The data derive from a study of T cells after yellow fever vaccination. The CDR3 spans 12 residues. TCRdb analysed the 5' RACE reads with MiXCR anew, one entry per CDR3 protein. The table has about 430,000 distinct CDR3 sequences, approximately 19% seen once. The chain combines TRBV12-3 or TRBV12-4 with TRBJ2-3; TRBD2 aligns across 7 bases. The sequencing used PBMCs, collected before the yellow fever booster vaccination. This receptor was obtained from a young man who received the YFV17D yellow fever vaccine. The CDR3 coding sequence is TGTGGCAGCAGTTTGGTGCGGGGGTCGCAGTATTTT. It encodes CGSSLVRGSQYF.